The text below deals with one T cell receptor (beta chain). The antigen is undetermined. Other DNA sequences from this sample encode an identical CDR3 as well. This entry is derived from a study of cytomegalovirus exposure and HLA in healthy donors. Overall study results and limits: HLA alleles were associated with 17,000 or so TCR beta sequences in a later analysis at 0.05 false discovery rate. Rarity marked most TCR sequences, yet some public TCRs occurred in many donors.

Primers for the PCR totalled 60 Vbeta and 13 Jbeta. Repertoires were generated with immunoSEQ multiplex PCR, while TCRdb's copy carries only in-frame clones and drops some. The sample gives 130,000 or so clones, about 80% of which show up once; roughly 1.9% is in the top ten. Germline assignment: CDR1 MNHEY and CDR2 SVGAGI. The CDR3 runs 12 residues. The ends were cut back, 6 bases at V and 3 bases at J, with 6 bases in the middle. The chain carries TRBV6-5 and TRBJ2-1; the D gene is possibly TRBD2 (6 bases). This TCR came from a woman aged 40 to 50 in good health and CMV-seronegative. The sample taken for sequencing was PBMCs. CDR3 protein: CASRGLYNEQFF. In DNA, the CDR3 is TGTGCCAGCAGGGGACTCTACAATGAGCAGTTCTTC.